The rows below give T cell receptor beta chains drawn from one sample of a study of type 1 regulatory T cells. Via MiXCR, TCRdb re-called the reads, giving one row per CDR3 protein. Here the sample spans some 71,000 distinct CDR3 sequences, around 21% being singletons. Their antigens are not known. Sequencing was done on a sample of cultured type 1 regulatory T (Tr1) cells, either the whole culture or a sorted fraction (not recorded which). These TCRs come from a human donor in good health. Both conserved end residues are part of each CDR3. A D gene is named only where the DNA matches it firmly. Rows may omit the clone size; those that give it use once, few, many or a size class.

size	V	D	length	J	DNA	CDR3
few	TRBV20-1	-	15	TRBJ2-3	TGCAGTGCTAGAGCGCCAGGGTTCCCCCTCGGTACGCAGTATTTT	CSARAPGFPLGTQYF
many	TRBV7-2	TRBD2	16	TRBJ2-5	TGTGCCAGCAGCACCAACTTAGCGGGAAGGCGGGAGACCCAGTACTTC	CASSTNLAGRRETQYF
-	TRBV10-3	TRBD2	16	TRBJ2-3	TGTGCCATCAGTGAGCAGGCTAGCGGGATGACAGATACGCAGTATTTT	CAISEQASGMTDTQYF
few	TRBV10-3	-	17	TRBJ2-1	TGTGCCACCCACCCCGCCGAGCGTATAGAACTCGGGAATGAGCAGTTCTTC	CATHPAERIELGNEQFF
few	TRBV6-5	-	13	TRBJ2-7	TGTGCCAGCAGCAGGGGTAGGTCCTACGAGCAGTACTTC	CASSRGRSYEQYF
-	TRBV5-4	TRBD2	14	TRBJ2-7	TGTGCCAGCAGTGAGCGGGAGACCAGCTACGAGCAGTACTTC	CASSERETSYEQYF
-	TRBV20-1	-	14	TRBJ2-1	TGCAGTGCTAGAGATTATGGGCCCAACAATGAGCAGTTCTTC	CSARDYGPNNEQFF
few	TRBV20-1	-	16	TRBJ1-2	TGCAGTGCTAGAGATCCGGCACCAACCAGGCGGTATGGCTACACCTTC	CSARDPAPTRRYGYTF
few	TRBV11-1	-	15	TRBJ2-1	TGTGCCAGCAGATTAGGGTGGAGCTCCTACAATGAGCAGTTCTTC	CASRLGWSSYNEQFF
few	TRBV20-1	-	14	TRBJ1-4	TGCAGTGCTAAATTTTCGCGGGGTTATGAAAAACTGTTTTTT	CSAKFSRGYEKLFF
few	TRBV29-1	TRBD2	20	TRBJ2-7	TGCAGCGTTGCGGGCAAAGGGACTAGCGGGAGGGCCTCTAGGTCCTACGAGCAGTACTTC	CSVAGKGTSGRASRSYEQYF
many	TRBV5-1	-	13	TRBJ2-7	TGCGCCAGCAGCTTAGGCCGGGTGGAGGAGCAGTACTTC	CASSLGRVEEQYF
many	TRBV20-1	-	13	TRBJ1-2	TGCAGTGCTAGAGATCGGGGGGCGGGTGGCTACACCTTC	CSARDRGAGGYTF
many	TRBV5-1	-	13	TRBJ2-5	TGCGCCAGCAGCTTAGCAAAGGGGGAGACCCAGTACTTC	CASSLAKGETQYF
-	TRBV5-6	-	16	TRBJ2-1	TGTGCCAGCAGCTGGGGAACGGGAAGCTCCTACAATGAGCAGTTCTTC	CASSWGTGSSYNEQFF